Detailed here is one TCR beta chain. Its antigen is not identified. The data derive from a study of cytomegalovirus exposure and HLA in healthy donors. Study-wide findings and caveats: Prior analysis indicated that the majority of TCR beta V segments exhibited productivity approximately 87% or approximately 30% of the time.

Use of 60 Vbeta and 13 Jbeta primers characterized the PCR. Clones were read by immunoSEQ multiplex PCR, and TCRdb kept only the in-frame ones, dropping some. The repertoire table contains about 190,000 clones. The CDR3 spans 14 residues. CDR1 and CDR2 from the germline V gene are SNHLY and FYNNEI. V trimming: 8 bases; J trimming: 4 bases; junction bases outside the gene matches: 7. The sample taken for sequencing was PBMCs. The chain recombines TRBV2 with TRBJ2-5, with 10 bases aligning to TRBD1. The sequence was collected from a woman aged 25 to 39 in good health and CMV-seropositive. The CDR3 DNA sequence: TGTGCCAGCCGGAGGACAGGGGGATCAGAGACCCAGTACTTC. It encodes CASRRTGGSETQYF.